One and the same sample provided the 23 T cell receptor beta chains below, sequenced in a study of cytomegalovirus exposure and HLA in healthy donors. Primers included in the PCR were 60 Vbeta and 13 Jbeta primers. Sequencing was performed with immunoSEQ multiplex PCR; in TCRdb, only in-frame clones are kept and a portion is missing. The listing records approximately 130,000 clones. Sequencing input: PBMCs. The receptors come from a woman in her fifties or sixties in good health and CMV-seronegative.

The rearrangement joins TRBV5-6 to TRBJ1-1; D is perhaps TRBD1 (6 bases). Germline CDR1 SGHDT, CDR2 YYEEEE. The V end was cut by 6 bases, the J end by 3 bases, with 15 bases between. The CDR3 sequence is 14 residues long. The CDR3 region has the DNA TGTGCCAGCAATTTACAGGGTTTTGACACTGAAGCTTTCTTT. This translates into CASNLQGFDTEAFF.

The chain carries TRBV25-1 and TRBJ2-1; 9 bases match TRBD2. Germline values: CDR1 MGHDK, CDR2 SYGVNS. The length of the CDR3 is 16 residues. V lost 4 bases to trimming and J lost 4 bases; unmatched junction nucleotides: 8. The CDR3 region is CASSGTLAGNYNEQFF. CDR3 nucleotides: TGTGCCAGCAGTGGGACTCTAGCGGGGAATTACAATGAGCAGTTCTTC.

V usage is TRBV28 and J usage is TRBJ1-5; a weak D match, TRBD1 (5 bases). The germline V gene encodes CDR1 MDHEN and CDR2 SYDVKM. CDR3 length equals 14 residues. Trimming cost V 5 bases and J 11 bases, with 19 bases left between them. Written as DNA, the CDR3 is TGTGCCAGCAGTCCTACAACTCTCCGGGGGGCCCAGCATTTT. It yields the protein CASSPTTLRGAQHF.

The CDR3 here is CASSLGLAGTGELFF. In DNA, the CDR3 is TGTGCCAGCAGTCTAGGACTAGCGGGCACCGGGGAGCTGTTTTTT. The rearrangement uses TRBV6-6 and TRBJ2-2; TRBD2 matches at 11 bases. Germline CDR1 reads MNHNY; CDR2 reads SVGAGI (reference sequence). Unmatched junction bases numbered 3, after V lost 5 bases and J lost 4 bases. The CDR3 runs 15 residues.

The V call is TRBV18, the J call TRBJ2-5, with 8 bases aligning to TRBD1. The CDR3 length is 15 residues. The germline V gene encodes CDR1 KGHSH and CDR2 LQKENI. V dropped 2 bases and J dropped 4; count of bases not matched to a gene: 6. This chain's CDR3 is CASSPLQGVGETQYF. The CDR3 bases are TGTGCCAGCTCACCATTACAGGGGGTCGGAGAGACCCAGTACTTC.

The V gene is TRBV20-1, the J gene TRBJ2-1; 11 nucleotides match TRBD2. This CDR3 has 11 residues. After removal of 5 bases from V and 14 bases from J, the junction contained 5 bases not matched to a gene. CDR1 and CDR2 from the germline V gene are DFQATT and SNEGSKA (reference sequence). The DNA for the CDR3 is TGCAGTGCTGAACCGACTAGCGGGGAGTTCTTC. Its protein product is CSAEPTSGEFF.

The gene calls are TRBV5-4 and TRBJ1-4, with D possibly matching TRBD1 (5 bases). The length of the CDR3 is 15 residues. Germline V gene data show CDR1 as SGHNT and CDR2 as YYREEE (reference sequence). V was pared by 0 bases and J by 4 bases, with 10 bases between. The CDR3 reads CASSLAGGGNEKLFF. CDR3 coding DNA: TGTGCCAGCAGCTTGGCGGGGGGTGGTAATGAAAAACTGTTTTTT.

The genes are TRBV19 and TRBJ1-1, with 9 bases aligning to TRBD1. The CDR3 spans 16 residues. Germline CDR1 reads LNHDA; CDR2 reads SQIVND (reference sequence). Unmatched junction bases numbered 9, after V lost 6 bases and J lost 1 base. The CDR3 nucleotides read TGTGCCAGTAGCCCCCTGGACAGGGGTGGGAACACTGAAGCTTTCTTT. This codes for CASSPLDRGGNTEAFF.

The chain uses TRBV6-5 and TRBJ1-2, with 8 bases lining up with TRBD1. Germline-derived CDR1 and CDR2 are MNHEY and SVGAGI. The CDR3 sequence is 12 residues long. The trim removed 10 bases at V and 8 bases at J, leaving 9 bases unmatched. The CDR3 DNA is TGTGCCACCTTGCAGGGGGCTCGCGGCTACACCTTC. Amino acids: CATLQGARGYTF.

The genes are TRBV6-5 and TRBJ2-2; the D gene is possibly TRBD1 (5 bases). The germline CDR1 and CDR2 sequences are MNHEY and SVGAGI. This CDR3 contains 12 residues. Trimming cost V 6 bases and J 8 bases, with 10 bases left between them. DNA for the CDR3: TGTGCCAGCAGCCGCCGGACAGGGGAGCTGTTTTTT. Its translation is CASSRRTGELFF.

The V and J genes are TRBV21-1 and TRBJ1-5; TRBD1 was called by the table and not checked on the DNA. TRBV21-1 constitutes a pseudogene. The CDR3 runs to 15 residues. CDR3 region: CASSNRGHSNQPQHF. The CDR3 bases are TGTGCCAGCAGCAATAGGGGGCACAGCAATCAGCCCCAGCATTTT.

The V gene is TRBV7-3, the J gene TRBJ2-1, with D possibly being TRBD2 (6 bases). V lost 5 bases to trimming and J lost 7 bases, with 12 bases between them. Per germline, CDR1 SGHTA and CDR2 FQGTGA. The CDR3 loop spans 13 amino acids. CDR3 in amino acids: CASSPGTSNEQFF. CDR3 bases: TGTGCCAGCAGCCCAGGGACTTCGAATGAGCAGTTCTTC.

J is TRBJ2-7 and V is TRBV28; possible D gene TRBD1, 6 bases. The germline gives CDR1 MDHEN, CDR2 SYDVKM. Between the trimmed V and J ends, which lost 6 bases and 4 bases, there was a span of 34 bases. The CDR3 has 20 amino acids. The CDR3 here is CASSLNKVFEGELILYEQYF. The CDR3 nucleotides read TGTGCCAGCAGCCTTAATAAGGTCTTTGAGGGGGAGCTAATCTTATACGAGCAGTACTTC.

V gene TRBV5-6 combines with J gene TRBJ2-7; TRBD2 matches at 11 bases. The CDR3 sequence is 17 residues long. The trim removed 4 bases at V and 0 bases at J, leaving 9 bases unmatched. CDR1 and CDR2 (germline): SGHDT, YYEEEE. The DNA of the CDR3 is TGTGCCAGCAGCCCTGCGCTTACTAGCGGGGGCTCCTACGAGCAGTACTTC. Protein: CASSPALTSGGSYEQYF.

J is TRBJ1-4 and V is TRBV14; D call uncertain. Deletions cut 5 bases from V and 4 bases from J, with 5 bases between. Germline CDR1 and CDR2: SGHDN and FVKESK. This CDR3 spans 12 amino acids. The CDR3, as DNA: TGTGCCAGCAGCTCGTTTAATGAAAAACTGTTTTTT. It encodes CASSSFNEKLFF.

Comments on this clone: This sample also contains other DNA sequences that code for the same CDR3. Written as DNA, the CDR3 is TGTGCCAGCAGAGAAGACAGGCACTATGGCTACACCTTC. Translated, it gives CASREDRHYGYTF. This chain links TRBV6-7 with TRBJ1-2; D might be TRBD1 (6 bases). TRBV6-7 is an open reading frame whose function is uncertain. V gave up 6 bases and J gave up 3 bases, with 11 bases separating them. CDR3 length equals 13 residues.

This chain uses TRBV18 with TRBJ2-5; D unclear. Germline assignment: CDR1 KGHSH and CDR2 LQKENI. Between the trimmed V and J ends, which lost 0 bases and 2 bases, there was a span of 4 bases. This CDR3 has 13 amino acids. The CDR3 DNA follows: TGTGCCAGCTCACCACCGTCACAAGAGACCCAGTACTTC. It codes for CASSPPSQETQYF.

The chain recombines TRBV28 with TRBJ1-1; 7 bases agree with TRBD1. V gave up 3 bases and J gave up 11 bases; unmatched junction bases: 9. Germline values: CDR1 MDHEN, CDR2 SYDVKM. This CDR3 has 13 residues. CDR3 amino acids: CASSFGTVKDAFF. The CDR3 bases are TGTGCCAGCAGTTTCGGGACAGTTAAGGACGCTTTCTTT.

J is TRBJ2-5 and V is TRBV6-5, with 7 bases matching TRBD1. J gave up 5 bases and V 6 bases, and 12 bases lay outside the gene matches. The CDR3 loop spans 15 amino acids. Germline V gives CDR1 MNHEY, CDR2 SVGAGI. The CDR3 DNA sequence: TGTGCCAGCAGGTCAGAGGGGGCTGGGAAGGAGACCCAGTACTTC. Translating gives CASRSEGAGKETQYF.

J is TRBJ1-5 and V is TRBV30, with D possibly TRBD1 on 5 matching bases. This CDR3 spans 15 amino acids. V lost 0 bases and J 2 bases, leaving 11 bases between the germline ends. Per the germline V gene, CDR1 is GTSNPN and CDR2 is SVGIG (reference sequence). Here the CDR3 DNA reads TGTGCCTGGAGTGTACTGGGAGGGGGCAATCAGCCCCAGCATTTT. This sequence encodes CAWSVLGGGNQPQHF.

This rearrangement joins TRBV2 to TRBJ2-4; the D gene is possibly TRBD2 (6 bases). The CDR3 runs to 13 residues. The ends were cut back, 3 bases at V and 9 bases at J, with 12 bases in the middle. Germline V CDR1 and CDR2: SNHLY, FYNNEI. DNA for the CDR3: TGTGCCAGCAGTGAGGTCTCCGGGGGCATTCAGTACTTC. The encoded protein is CASSEVSGGIQYF.

This chain connects TRBV5-1 to TRBJ2-2; D may be TRBD2 (6 bases). The V gene's germline CDR1 is SGHRS and CDR2 YFSETQ. The V gene lost 0 bases and the J gene lost 6 bases, with 6 bases spanning the gap. The CDR3 covers 13 residues. The DNA for the CDR3 is TGCGCCAGCAGCTTGGGGGGGGCCGGGGAGCTGTTTTTT. Residues: CASSLGGAGELFF.

This chain connects TRBV28 to TRBJ2-4; the match to TRBD2 covers 7 bases. There are 16 residues in the CDR3. With V trimmed by 5 bases and J by 0 bases, 7 bases remained unmatched. Germline CDR1 MDHEN, CDR2 SYDVKM. The CDR3: CASSMGGGIAKNIQYF. The CDR3 nucleotides read TGTGCCAGCAGTATGGGGGGGGGTATAGCCAAAAACATTCAGTACTTC.